Here is one T cell receptor beta chain with its context. The sample originates from a study of OX40 agonist ivuxolimab in advanced cancers. Study-wide context: Intravenous ivuxolimab was administered to patients every 2 weeks at 0.01 to 10 mg/kg.

The protocol was immunoSEQ multiplex PCR, while the TCRdb copy is restricted to in-frame clones and leaves out a portion. Of approximately 65,000 clones listed, around nine tenths are singletons. CDR1 and CDR2 (germline): SEHNR, FQNEAQ (reference sequence). With V trimmed by 1 base and J by 7 bases, 3 bases remained unmatched. CDR3 length: 15 amino acids. The receptor was derived from an adult with an advanced solid tumor such as melanoma, head and neck, liver or kidney cancer. The specimen was CD4+ or CD8+ T cells sorted from blood, collected in a trial of the OX40 agonist ivuxolimab. This rearrangement joins TRBV7-9 to TRBJ2-5; 13 bases fit TRBD2. The CDR3 protein is CASSLGTSGGVTQYF. DNA of the CDR3: TGTGCCAGCAGCTTAGGGACTAGCGGGGGAGTGACCCAGTACTTC.